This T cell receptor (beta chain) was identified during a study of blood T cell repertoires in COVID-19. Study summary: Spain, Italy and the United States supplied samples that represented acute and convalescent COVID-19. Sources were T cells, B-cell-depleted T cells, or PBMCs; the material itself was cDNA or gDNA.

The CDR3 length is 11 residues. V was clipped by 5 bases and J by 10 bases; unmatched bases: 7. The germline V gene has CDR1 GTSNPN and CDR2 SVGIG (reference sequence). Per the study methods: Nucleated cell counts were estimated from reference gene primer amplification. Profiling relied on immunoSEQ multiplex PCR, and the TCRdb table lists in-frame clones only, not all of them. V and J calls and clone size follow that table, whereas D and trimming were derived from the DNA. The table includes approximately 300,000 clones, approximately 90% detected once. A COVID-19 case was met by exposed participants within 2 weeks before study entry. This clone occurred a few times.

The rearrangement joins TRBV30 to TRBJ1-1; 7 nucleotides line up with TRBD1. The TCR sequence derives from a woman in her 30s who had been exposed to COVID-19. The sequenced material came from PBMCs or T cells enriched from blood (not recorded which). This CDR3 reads CAWGGSGGAFF. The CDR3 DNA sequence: TGTGCCTGGGGAGGGTCAGGGGGAGCTTTCTTT.